This T cell receptor beta chain emerged from a study of Graves' ophthalmopathy and Graves' hyperthyroidism. Germline loops: CDR1 MNHEY, CDR2 SVGAGI. The ends were cut back, 8 bases at V and 0 bases at J, with 10 bases in the middle. The CDR3 has 13 amino acids. In regard to this clonotype: The antigen is undetermined.

RNA transcripts yielded amplified TCR beta CDR3 regions. First-round RT-PCR used HTBI primers; second-round multiplex PCR followed. MiXCR, applied by TCRdb to the multiplex PCR reads, yields one record per CDR3 protein. The sample gives 740,000 or so distinct CDR3 sequences, roughly 41% of which show up once; less than 55% is in the top ten. Other autoimmune diseases, uncontrolled infections, pregnancy or lactation led to the exclusion of patients. The authors diagnosed from clinical symptoms, serum thyroxine, TRAb, thyroid ultrasound and orbital computed tomography. Study-wide results and limits: Appearing in blood as well were most expanded thyroid clonotypes above 0.001 frequency. Ophthalmopathy cases were distinguished from stable hyperthyroidism by a 13-signature model, reaching approximately 87% sensitivity and over 80% specificity.

The chain employs TRBV6-5 and TRBJ1-1, with a weak D call TRBD1 (6 bases). Sequencing used peripheral blood. The receptor was derived from an adult man with Graves' ophthalmopathy. CDR3 sequence: CASRQVLNTEAFF. For the CDR3, the DNA is TGTGCCAGCCGACAGGTACTGAACACTGAAGCTTTCTTT.